This T cell receptor (beta chain) was obtained from a study of T cell responses to AZD1222 COVID-19 vaccine (dated by TCRdb to 2020 to 2022). Looking at the study overall: TCR sequencing covered more than 230 trial participants: about 210 given two doses of AZD1222 and some 25 given two doses of MenACWY control vaccine. Trial participants were enrolled into age subgroups of 18-55, 56-69 and 70-plus years, which contained roughly 150, 30 and 60 TCR-sequenced participants, respectively.

Points on this clone: What antigen it recognizes has not been identified. No qualities accompany the bases; no much larger clone lies one base away.

Findings and caveats that apply to the study as a whole: The vaccine-associated CD4 TCRs covered the entire spike protein, and the dominant responses fell in regions 160-218 and 743-854. Epitopes outside the regions mutated in the B.1.351 and B.1.1.7 variants were reportedly recognized by nearly half of the unique spike-specific TCRs. Only five or six AZD1222 recipients were SARS-CoV-2 seropositive at baseline, limiting conclusions about previously exposed vaccinees. The 56-69-year group was small, and its depth increase did not reach significance, likely because of low power. Most participants were white British and females outnumbered males, and the authors suggested that clonal diversity may have been underestimated. A significant rise in spike-specific TCR breadth and depth was observed after two AZD1222 doses relative to day 0 and relative to MenACWY recipients. Because no day 14 peak-response samples were available, the repertoires could be characterized only after the peak T cell response.

What the time point label conveys for this sample: about 28 days (+/-7) after the second vaccine dose. AZD1222 recipients given second doses at about 4 weeks or at about 12 weeks were pooled, since spike-specific TCR depth and breadth were not found to differ between the two schedules. Samples from vaccinated people were obtained from the UK trials COV001 and COV002, which included a single-blind randomized controlled phase 2/3 trial of AZD1222 (ChAdOx1 nCoV-19) in healthy adults. For TCRbeta chain sequencing, PBMC samples were collected from trial participants at day 0 and at day 28 after the second dose. The germline V gene gives CDR1 as LGHNT and CDR2 as FRNRAP. The CDR3, cysteine through phenylalanine, is 16 amino acids long. The only DNA kept is the CDR3, 48 bases in frame from the first base. The germline V and J ends show losses of 2 bases and 3 bases respectively, and no gene match explains 5 bases of the junction.

The CDR3 regions of human TCRbeta chains were analyzed by immunosequencing. The source study handled its data this way. Repertoire TCRs were checked for matches against a reference library of SARS-CoV-2-specific TCRs that had been generated using the MIRA antigen-specificity platform. Breadth was defined as the fraction of unique TCRs that were SARS-CoV-2-associated, and depth was defined as the fraction of total T cells that were SARS-CoV-2-associated. Each spike-specific TCR was assigned to its reactive spike region and to a CD4 or CD8 class using the MIRA data. Log10-transformed breadth and depth values were compared by one-way ANOVA with Sidak's multiple comparisons tests. The table was pulled from immuneACCESS by TCRdb, which kept in-frame rearrangements only. Such tables lose some clones; where checked, under half of the loss comes from unresolved V genes, and the rest has no known cause. V and J calls and clone size are those listed in that table; D and trimming were worked out from the DNA. The table for this sample lists more than 80,000 clones; around 87% of them were counted only once. Of the sample, 2% to 2.5% falls within the top ten clones.

The receptor was derived from an adult who received the AZD1222 COVID-19 vaccine. The sequences come from peripheral blood, collected 28 days after the second AZD1222 dose. The chain links TRBV12-5 with TRBJ2-2; 8 bases in between match TRBD1. The CDR3 protein sequence reads: CASGLWTGLDTGELFF. The nucleotide sequence reads TGTGCTAGTGGTTTGTGGACAGGGTTGGACACCGGGGAGCTGTTTTTT. With the portions outside the CDR3 filled from the reference TRBV12-5 and TRBJ2-2 genes, the complete variable region becomes DARVTQTPRHKVTEMGQEVTMRCQPILGHNTVFWYRQTMMQGLELLAYFRNRAPLDDSGMPKDRFSAEMPDATLATLKIQPSEPRDSAVYFCASGLWTGLDTGELFFGEGSRLTVL.